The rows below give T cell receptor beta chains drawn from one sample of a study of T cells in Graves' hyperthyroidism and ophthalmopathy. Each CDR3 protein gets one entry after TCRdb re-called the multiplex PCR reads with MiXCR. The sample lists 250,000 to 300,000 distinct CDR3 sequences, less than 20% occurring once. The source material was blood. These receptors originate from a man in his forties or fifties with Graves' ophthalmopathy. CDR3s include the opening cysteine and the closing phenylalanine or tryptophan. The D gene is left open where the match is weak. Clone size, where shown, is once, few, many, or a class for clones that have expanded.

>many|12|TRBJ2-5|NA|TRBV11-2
TGTGCCAGCAGCGCTTTCGGAGAGACCCAGTACTTC
CASSAFGETQYF
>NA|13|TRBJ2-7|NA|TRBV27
TGTGCCAGCCCCCATGCAGGAGGGCGGGAGCAGTACTTC
CASPHAGGREQYF
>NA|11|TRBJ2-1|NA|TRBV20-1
TGCAGTGCTCCTACGAGCGATGAGCAGTTCTTC
CSAPTSDEQFF
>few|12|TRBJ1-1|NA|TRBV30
TGTGCCTGGAGGAGCAGAAACACTGAAGCTTTCTTT
CAWRSRNTEAFF
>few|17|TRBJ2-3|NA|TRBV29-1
TGCAGCGTTGAGGACCTAGTACCGTCTGTTAGCACAGATACGCAGTATTTT
CSVEDLVPSVSTDTQYF
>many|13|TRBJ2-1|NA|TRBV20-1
TGCAGTGCTTATACCCCCCCGGTGAATGAGCAGTTCTTC
CSAYTPPVNEQFF
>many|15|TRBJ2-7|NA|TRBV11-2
TGTGCCAGCAGCCCGCGCGCGAGCGGGTCCTACGAGCAGTACTTC
CASSPRASGSYEQYF
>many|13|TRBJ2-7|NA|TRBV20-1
TGCAGTGTTCCGGGACCGAGCTCCTACGAGCAGTACTTC
CSVPGPSSYEQYF
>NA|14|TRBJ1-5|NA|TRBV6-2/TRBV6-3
TGTGCCAGCAGTTACCGGGGGGGCTTGCAGCCCCAGCATTTT
CASSYRGGLQPQHF
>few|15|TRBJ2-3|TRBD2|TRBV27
TGTGCCAGCAGTTTACTAGCGGAACCCACAGATACGCAGTATTTT
CASSLLAEPTDTQYF
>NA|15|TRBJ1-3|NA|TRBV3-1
TGTGCCAGCAGCCAGGGGCGGAACTCTGGAAACACCATATATTTT
CASSQGRNSGNTIYF
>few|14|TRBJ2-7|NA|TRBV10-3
TGTGCCATCAGTGGGAACTATCCCTCCTACGAGCAGTACTTC
CAISGNYPSYEQYF
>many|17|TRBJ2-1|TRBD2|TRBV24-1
TGTGCCACCAGTGATCAACTAGCGGGAGTTACCGTTGATGAGCAGTTCTTC
CATSDQLAGVTVDEQFF
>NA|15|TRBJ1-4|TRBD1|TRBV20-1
TGCAGTGCTGTTGACAGGGAAAAGGGTTCGTCGAAACTGTTTTTT
CSAVDREKGSSKLFF
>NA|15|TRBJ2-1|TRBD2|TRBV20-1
TGCAGTGCTTCAGAAGCTAACGGGAGGGTGAATGAGCAGTTCTTC
CSASEANGRVNEQFF
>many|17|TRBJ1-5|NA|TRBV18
TGTGCCAGCTCACTGCAACAGGGTCCCCTGAGCAATCAGCCCCAGCATTTT
CASSLQQGPLSNQPQHF
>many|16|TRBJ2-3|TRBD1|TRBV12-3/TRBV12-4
TGTGCCAGCAGTTTAAATGGACAGGTCAGCACAGATACGCAGTATTTT
CASSLNGQVSTDTQYF
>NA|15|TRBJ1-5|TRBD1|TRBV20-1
TGCAGTGCTAGTCGGGACAGGGGGTATAGTCAGCCCCAGCATTTT
CSASRDRGYSQPQHF
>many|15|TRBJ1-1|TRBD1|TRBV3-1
TGTGCCAGCAGCCAAGGACCCCAGGGGGACACTGAAGCTTTCTTT
CASSQGPQGDTEAFF
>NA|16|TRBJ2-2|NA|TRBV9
TGTGCCAGCTCCTTGGTACCCCTAGTACAGGCCGGGGAGCTGTTTTTT
CASSLVPLVQAGELFF
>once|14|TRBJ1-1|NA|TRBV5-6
TGTGCCAGCAGTATGGGGACGGTGAACACTGAAGCTTTCTTT
CASSMGTVNTEAFF
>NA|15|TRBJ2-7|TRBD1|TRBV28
TGTGCCAGCAGTGCCTCCGGGACAGGAATACGCGAGCAGTACTTC
CASSASGTGIREQYF
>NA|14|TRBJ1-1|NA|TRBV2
TGTGCCAGCAGTGGGAGGCCGCGGGACACTGAAGCTTTCTTT
CASSGRPRDTEAFF
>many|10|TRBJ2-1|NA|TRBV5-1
TGCGCCAGCATCTGTTATGAGCAGTTCTTC
CASICYEQFF
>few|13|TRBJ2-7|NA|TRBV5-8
TGTGCCAGCAGCTTGGGACCATATTACGAGCAGTACTTC
CASSLGPYYEQYF
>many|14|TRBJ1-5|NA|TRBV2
TGTGCCAGCAGGAGAGACAGTAGCAATCAGCCCCAGCATTTT
CASRRDSSNQPQHF
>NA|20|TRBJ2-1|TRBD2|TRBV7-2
TGTGCCAGCAGCCCCGAGGGGACTAGCGGGAGGACTAGCTCCTACAATGAGCAGTTCTTC
CASSPEGTSGRTSSYNEQFF
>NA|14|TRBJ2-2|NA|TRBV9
TGTGCCAGCAGGCGAGGGGGAGCGGACGGGGAGCCGTTTTTT
CASRRGGADGEPFF
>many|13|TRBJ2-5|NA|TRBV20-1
TGCAGTGCAAATTACAGGGGAGGGGAGACCCAGTACTTC
CSANYRGGETQYF
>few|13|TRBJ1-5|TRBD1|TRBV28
TGTGCCAGCAGTTTACAGGGGGTGAAGCCCCAGCATTTT
CASSLQGVKPQHF
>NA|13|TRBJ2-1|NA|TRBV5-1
TGCGCCAGCAGCTTGGGGGCTGTCAATGAGCAGTTCTTC
CASSLGAVNEQFF
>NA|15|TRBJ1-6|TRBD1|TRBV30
TGTGCCTACATGACAGGGAGGTCCTATAATTCACCCCTCCACTTT
CAYMTGRSYNSPLHF
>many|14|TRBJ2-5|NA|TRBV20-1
TGCAGTGCTAGAGATAGGACGGGAACACGGGCCCAGTACTTC
CSARDRTGTRAQYF
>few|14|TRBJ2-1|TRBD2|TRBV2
TGTGCCAGCAGGGGGGGGGGATCCTACAATGAGCAGTTCTTC
CASRGGGSYNEQFF
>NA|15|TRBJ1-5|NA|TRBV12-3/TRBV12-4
TGTGCCAGCAGTTTCAGGAGGCGTCGGGTTCAGCCCCAGCATTTT
CASSFRRRRVQPQHF
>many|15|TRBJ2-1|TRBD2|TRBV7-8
TGTGCCAGCAGCTTAGGACTAGCGGGCTACAATGAGCAGTTCTTC
CASSLGLAGYNEQFF
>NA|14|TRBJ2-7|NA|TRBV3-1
TGTGCCAACAGCCAAGATCAGCGGTCCTACGAGCAGTACTTC
CANSQDQRSYEQYF
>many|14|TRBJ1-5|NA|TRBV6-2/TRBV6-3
TGTGCCAGCAGTTCCGAAGCGGCCAATCAGCCCCAGCATTTT
CASSSEAANQPQHF
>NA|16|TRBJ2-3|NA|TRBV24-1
TGTGCCACCAGTGAACGGGGACGGACTAGCACAGATACGCAGTATTTT
CATSERGRTSTDTQYF
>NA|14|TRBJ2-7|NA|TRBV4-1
TGCGCCAGCAGCCAAGCGGGAGATCAAGACGAGCAGTACTTC
CASSQAGDQDEQYF